This TCR beta chain came from a study of cytomegalovirus exposure and HLA in healthy donors. Germline V gene data show CDR1 as SGHNT and CDR2 as YYREEE (reference sequence). This CDR3 contains 15 residues. The V and J ends lost 4 bases and 1 base, in that order; junction bases with no gene match: 6. The study's findings and limits: As a later analysis showed, a missense DCLRE1C variant was linked to trimming of TCR beta V- and J-genes. Productive rates of about 90% or about 30% were seen for most TCR beta V segments in an earlier analysis. Later on, an analysis found that several of the most significant clusters appeared to be linked to common viral pathogens, which included parvovirus B19.

Of note for this clone: Its antigen is as yet unknown.

Primers for the PCR totalled 60 Vbeta and 13 Jbeta. Repertoires were generated with immunoSEQ multiplex PCR, while TCRdb's copy carries only in-frame clones and drops some. The sample spans more than 90,000 clones; the ten largest clones claim approximately 6.8%. The V gene is TRBV5-4, the J gene TRBJ2-7, with TRBD1 identical over 9 bases. Specimen: PBMCs. The receptor was isolated from a man in his forties in good health and CMV-seropositive. The CDR3 region has the DNA TGTGCCAGCAGCGTACGGGACAGGGTGTCCTACGAGCAGTACTTC. It specifies CASSVRDRVSYEQYF.